A single sample gave rise to the 16 T cell receptor beta chains below, sequenced in a study of beta chain features in type 1 diabetes. Expressed TCRB transcripts were sequenced after all isolated RNA was converted to cDNA. Generated by immunoSEQ multiplex PCR, the TCRdb table keeps only in-frame clones and is missing some. The sample records about 160,000 clones, about 10% being singletons. No antigen is known for these receptors. The study, taken as a whole, reports: Patients with Type 1 diabetes showed moderately but significantly shorter TCRB CDR3s in all four CD4+ subsets.

Material for sequencing was central memory CD4+ T cells from blood. The receptors were gathered from a woman between 25 and 40 years old with type 1 diabetes.

The chain couples TRBV18 to TRBJ2-7; 8 nucleotides line up with TRBD2. This CDR3 has 12 amino acids. Germline values: CDR1 KGHSH, CDR2 LQKENI. J lost 7 bases, V lost 4 bases, and 3 bases had no gene match. The CDR3 bases are TGTGCCAGCTCACAGGCTAGCGGGGAGCAGTACTTC. Residues: CASSQASGEQYF.

This clone showed up just a few times. The sample carries other DNA sequences with the same CDR3. The chain uses TRBV18 and TRBJ2-1; D gene uncertain. CDR1 is KGHSH and CDR2 is LQKENI in the germline V gene. There are 15 residues in the CDR3. V was trimmed by 2 bases and J by 1 base, leaving 9 bases between them. CDR3 sequence (DNA): TGTGCCAGCTCACCAACGAGCGTTTCCTACAATGAGCAGTTCTTC. Residues: CASSPTSVSYNEQFF.

The rearrangement joins TRBV7-3 to TRBJ2-1; D not certain. Germline CDR1 SGHTA, CDR2 FQGTGA. Trimming shortened V by 6 bases and J by 9 bases, and 12 bases separated the two germline ends. The CDR3 has 12 residues. The CDR3 protein is CASSQSVSEQFF. The CDR3 DNA follows: TGTGCCAGCAGTCAAAGCGTCAGTGAGCAGTTCTTC.

This chain connects TRBV6-1 to TRBJ2-1; maybe TRBD2 (5 bases). Germline loops: CDR1 MNHNS, CDR2 SASEGT. The CDR3 is 12 residues long. Between the trimmed V and J ends, which lost 6 bases and 6 bases, there was a span of 9 bases. DNA of the CDR3: TGTGCCAGCAGGGACTTCAGCAATGAGCAGTTCTTC. Residues: CASRDFSNEQFF.

This clone was seen more than once but under ten times. The chain is built from TRBV7-2 and TRBJ2-1, with D possibly matching TRBD1 (6 bases). The CDR3 sequence is 15 residues long. The V end lost 5 bases, the J end lost 0 bases, and 11 bases lay between the germline ends. The germline V gene has CDR1 SGHTA and CDR2 FQGNSA. This CDR3 reads CASSTEDSSYNEQFF. CDR3 nucleotides: TGTGCCAGCAGCACGGAGGACAGCTCCTACAATGAGCAGTTCTTC.

V is TRBV18 and J is TRBJ2-2; D perhaps matches TRBD1 (6 bases). This CDR3 spans 14 amino acids. V shed 1 base and J shed 3 bases, with 6 bases lying between them. Germline-derived CDR1 and CDR2 are KGHSH and LQKENI. The DNA of the CDR3 is TGTGCCAGCTCACCACAGGGGGACACCGGGGAGCTGTTTTTT. Translation gives CASSPQGDTGELFF.

The V and J genes are TRBV4-1 and TRBJ1-2; D is unclear. V lost 0 bases to trimming and J lost 4 bases, with 12 bases between them. Germline V gene data show CDR1 as MGHRA and CDR2 as YSYEKL. The CDR3 is 15 residues long. The CDR3 loop is CASSQESRQAYGYTF. In DNA, the CDR3 is TGCGCCAGCAGCCAAGAGAGTCGGCAGGCCTATGGCTACACCTTC.

This clone has just a few counts. V is TRBV30 and J is TRBJ2-1, with TRBD2 matching over 8 bases. CDR3 length: 13 amino acids. From germline, CDR1 is GTSNPN and CDR2 SVGIG (reference sequence). The CDR3 nucleotides read TGTGCTTGGGACGGGACTAGCTACAATGAGCAGTTCTTC. Encoded protein: CAWDGTSYNEQFF.

The chain has TRBV18 and TRBJ2-1, with 12 bases that match TRBD2. CDR1 is KGHSH, CDR2 LQKENI, per germline. This CDR3 comprises 15 residues. The J segment lost 6 bases and the V segment lost 6 bases, leaving 6 bases of the junction unmatched. CDR3 coding DNA: TGTGCCAGCTCGCCTAGCGGGAGGGCCCTCAATGAGCAGTTCTTC. This gives the protein CASSPSGRALNEQFF.

A few counts support this clone. The chain is built from TRBV23-1 and TRBJ1-4, with 8 bases fitting TRBD1. TRBV23-1 is an ORF, and what it does is uncertain. The CDR3 is 16 residues long. V dropped 11 bases and J dropped 7; count of bases not matched to a gene: 18. This CDR3 reads CAGGAGGARGGEKLFF. The CDR3 coding sequence is TGCGCCGGAGGCGCAGGGGGCGCCCGTGGGGGTGAAAAACTGTTTTTT.

This rearrangement joins TRBV30 to TRBJ2-1, with TRBD2 matching over 7 bases. With V trimmed by 4 bases and J by 2 bases, 17 bases remained unmatched. The CDR3 loop spans 18 amino acids. CDR1 and CDR2 from the germline V gene are GTSNPN and SVGIG (reference sequence). The CDR3 loop reads CAWMGITRGRQTYNEQFF. The DNA for the CDR3 is TGTGCCTGGATGGGGATAACGCGCGGGAGACAAACCTACAATGAGCAGTTCTTC.

V and J are TRBV2 and TRBJ2-3; 7 bases map to TRBD2. Unmatched junction bases numbered 4, after V lost 3 bases and J lost 1 base. CDR3 length: 15 residues. CDR1 is SNHLY, CDR2 FYNNEI, per germline. The CDR3 spells CASSDASGRTDTQYF. CDR3 DNA: TGTGCCAGCAGTGACGCTAGCGGCCGCACAGATACGCAGTATTTT. Full variable domain (outside the CDR3, taken from reference TRBV2 and TRBJ2-3): EPEVTQTPSHQVTQMGQEVILRCVPISNHLYFYWYRQILGQKVEFLVSFYNNEISEKSEIFDDQFSVERPDGSNFTLKIRSTKLEDSAMYFCASSDASGRTDTQYFGPGTRLTVL.

This sequence joins TRBV5-1 and TRBJ2-1; no clear D. This CDR3 is built from 14 residues. Trimming left V 2 bases short and J 9 bases short, with 15 bases between. Per the germline V gene, CDR1 is SGHRS and CDR2 is YFSETQ. The CDR3 nucleotides are TGCGCCAGCAGCTTAGCTAGACCTCCGTCTGAGCAGTTCTTC. Translating it yields CASSLARPPSEQFF.

This CDR3 is CASRPTPGGRDTQYF. The CDR3 nucleotides read TGCGCCAGCAGACCCACCCCGGGGGGGAGAGATACGCAGTATTTT. The chain links TRBV5-1 to TRBJ2-3, with 8 bases fitting TRBD2. The CDR3 sequence is 15 residues long. After removal of 5 bases from V and 5 bases from J, the junction contained 10 bases not matched to a gene. Germline-derived CDR1 and CDR2 are SGHRS and YFSETQ.

The CDR3, as DNA: TGCGCCAGCAGCACCTACCTAGCGTCCGCCGGGGAGCTGTTTTTT. Translating gives CASSTYLASAGELFF. This chain connects TRBV5-1 to TRBJ2-2, with D perhaps TRBD2 (6 bases). CDR3 length equals 15 residues. Looked up from germline, CDR1 is SGHRS and CDR2 is YFSETQ. Trimming removed 4 bases from V and 6 bases from J, with 16 bases in between.

This sequence joins TRBV7-8 and TRBJ2-3; 7 nucleotides line up with TRBD2. Germline CDR1 reads SGHVS; CDR2 reads FQNEAQ. V lost 2 bases to trimming and J lost 6 bases; unmatched junction nucleotides: 5. The CDR3 runs to 14 residues. CDR3 region: CASSLQGGSDTQYF. In nucleotides, the CDR3 is TGTGCCAGCAGCTTACAGGGAGGGTCGGATACGCAGTATTTT. The whole variable domain, remainder taken from reference TRBV7-8 and TRBJ2-3, is GAGVSQSPRYKVAKRGQDVALRCDPISGHVSLFWYQQALGQGPEFLTYFQNEAQLDKSGLPSDRFFAERPEGSVSTLKIQRTQQEDSAVYLCASSLQGGSDTQYFGPGTRLTVL.